The sequence of this T cell receptor beta chain was determined in a study of OX40 agonist ivuxolimab in advanced cancers. Assay: immunoSEQ multiplex PCR; the TCRdb copy retains only in-frame clones and omits some. This sample has about 78,000 clones; approximately 84% occur once, and the top ten carry about 0.4%. The CDR3 spans 16 residues. The V and J ends lost 2 bases and 0 bases respectively, with 12 bases between them. CDR1 is SGHRS, CDR2 YFSETQ, per germline. The source is an adult with an advanced solid tumor such as melanoma, head and neck, liver or kidney cancer. The chain combines TRBV5-1 with TRBJ1-3; a possible D gene is TRBD1 (5 bases). The material sequenced was CD4+ or CD8+ T cells sorted from blood, taken in a trial of the OX40 agonist ivuxolimab. The CDR3 sequence: CASSFNTGISGNTIYF. CDR3 coding DNA: TGCGCCAGCAGCTTTAATACAGGTATCTCTGGAAACACCATATATTTT.